The TCR beta chain described here comes from a study of T cell changes during pregnancy in multiple sclerosis. Sequenced by immunoSEQ multiplex PCR; TCRdb stores in-frame clones only, minus some. The repertoire holds 40,000 to 50,000 clones, with 80% to 90% as singletons. The ends lost 4 bases at V and 4 bases at J; junction bases unmatched: 5. Germline values: CDR1 SGHNT, CDR2 YYREEE (reference sequence). The CDR3 is 16 amino acids. The material was CD4+ T cells from peripheral blood mononuclear cells, obtained in the first trimester of pregnancy. The sequence derives from a female donor with multiple sclerosis, enrolled in a pregnancy study. The V call is TRBV5-4, the J call TRBJ2-2, with 12 nucleotides matching TRBD2. DNA for the CDR3: TGTGCCAGCAGCCCGACTAGCGGGAGTTTCACCGGGGAGCTGTTTTTT. Amino acid sequence: CASSPTSGSFTGELFF.